This T cell receptor beta chain was sequenced during a study of cytomegalovirus exposure and HLA in healthy donors. The V segment lost 5 bases and the J segment 4 bases; nucleotides outside the gene matches: 9. CDR1 is MDHEN, CDR2 SYDVKM, per germline. CDR3 size: 15 residues. Amplification used 60 Vbeta primers and 13 Jbeta primers. Profiling relied on immunoSEQ multiplex PCR, and the TCRdb table lists in-frame clones only, not all of them. The sample lists tens of thousands of clones; 75% to 85% were seen once. The receptor was derived from a woman aged 35 to 49 in good health and CMV-seronegative. Material for sequencing was PBMCs. This chain joins TRBV28 and TRBJ2-5; 8 bases are a match to TRBD1. The CDR3 reads CASSPASGGGETQYF. The CDR3 DNA is TGTGCCAGCAGTCCCGCCTCAGGGGGCGGAGAGACCCAGTACTTC.